This TCR beta chain appears in the sequencing data of a study of control samples from healthy donors and cancer patients. Between the trimmed V and J ends, which lost 4 bases and 4 bases, there was a span of 11 bases. This CDR3 spans 13 amino acids. Germline V lookup: CDR1 MDHEN, CDR2 SYDVKM. Produced via immunoSEQ multiplex PCR; TCRdb's table is partial and in-frame only. Here the sample spans about 170,000 clones, about nine tenths being singletons. The V and J genes are TRBV28 and TRBJ2-7, with D maybe TRBD1 (6 bases). This receptor was identified in a woman under 40 in good health. Sequencing was carried out using blood. CDR3 sequence: CASSSTGIYEQYF. CDR3 DNA: TGTGCCAGCAGTTCCACAGGGATATACGAGCAGTACTTC.